This TCR beta chain was sequenced for a study of T cells in Graves' hyperthyroidism and ophthalmopathy. Aged 18 to 65, the patients had hyperthyroidism that was newly diagnosed and had lasted under 2 months. Researchers barred patients who had uncontrolled infection, other autoimmune disease, pregnancy or lactation. Source material for PBMCs was about 10 ml fresh peripheral blood. As for this clonotype: Antigen specificity is unknown.

Study results and caveats: A model of 13 V-J pairs discriminated ophthalmopathy from stable hyperthyroidism.

TCR beta CDR3 region amplification was performed from RNA transcripts. HTBI primers were employed in a first-round RT-PCR of the TCR CDR3. TCRdb called the multiplex PCR reads again in MiXCR, with one record for every CDR3 protein. The table includes around 800,000 distinct CDR3 sequences, about two fifths detected once. The germline V gene has CDR1 SGHRS and CDR2 YFSETQ. Trimming removed 0 bases at V and 6 bases at J, with 10 bases between. The CDR3 extends over 13 amino acids. This chain joins TRBV5-1 and TRBJ2-7; D possibly corresponds to TRBD1 (5 bases). This TCR was recovered from a man aged 18 to 29 with Graves' hyperthyroidism. The specimen was blood. The CDR3 DNA is TGCGCCAGCAGCTTGGAGAACCAGGGCGAGCAGTACTTC. Residues: CASSLENQGEQYF.